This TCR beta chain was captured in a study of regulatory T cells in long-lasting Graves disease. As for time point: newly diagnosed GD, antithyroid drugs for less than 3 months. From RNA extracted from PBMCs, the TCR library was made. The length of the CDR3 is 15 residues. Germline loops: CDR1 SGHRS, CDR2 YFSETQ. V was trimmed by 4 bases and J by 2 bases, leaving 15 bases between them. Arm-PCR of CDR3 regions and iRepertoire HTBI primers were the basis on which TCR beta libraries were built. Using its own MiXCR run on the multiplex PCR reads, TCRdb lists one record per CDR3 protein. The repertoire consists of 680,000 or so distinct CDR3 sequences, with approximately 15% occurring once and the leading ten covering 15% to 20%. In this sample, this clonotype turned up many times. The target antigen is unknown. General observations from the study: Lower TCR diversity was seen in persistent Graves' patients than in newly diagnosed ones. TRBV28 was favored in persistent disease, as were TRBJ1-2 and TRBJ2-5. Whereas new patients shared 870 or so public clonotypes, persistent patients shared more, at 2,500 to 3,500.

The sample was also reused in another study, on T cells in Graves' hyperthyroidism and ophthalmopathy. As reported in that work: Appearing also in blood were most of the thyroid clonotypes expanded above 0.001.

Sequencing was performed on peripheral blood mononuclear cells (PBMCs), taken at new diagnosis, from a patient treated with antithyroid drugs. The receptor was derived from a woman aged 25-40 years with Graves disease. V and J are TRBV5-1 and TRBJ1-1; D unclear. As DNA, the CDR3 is TGCGCCAGCAGCCCAAGGACCCCGGGTAACACTGAAGCTTTCTTT. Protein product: CASSPRTPGNTEAFF.